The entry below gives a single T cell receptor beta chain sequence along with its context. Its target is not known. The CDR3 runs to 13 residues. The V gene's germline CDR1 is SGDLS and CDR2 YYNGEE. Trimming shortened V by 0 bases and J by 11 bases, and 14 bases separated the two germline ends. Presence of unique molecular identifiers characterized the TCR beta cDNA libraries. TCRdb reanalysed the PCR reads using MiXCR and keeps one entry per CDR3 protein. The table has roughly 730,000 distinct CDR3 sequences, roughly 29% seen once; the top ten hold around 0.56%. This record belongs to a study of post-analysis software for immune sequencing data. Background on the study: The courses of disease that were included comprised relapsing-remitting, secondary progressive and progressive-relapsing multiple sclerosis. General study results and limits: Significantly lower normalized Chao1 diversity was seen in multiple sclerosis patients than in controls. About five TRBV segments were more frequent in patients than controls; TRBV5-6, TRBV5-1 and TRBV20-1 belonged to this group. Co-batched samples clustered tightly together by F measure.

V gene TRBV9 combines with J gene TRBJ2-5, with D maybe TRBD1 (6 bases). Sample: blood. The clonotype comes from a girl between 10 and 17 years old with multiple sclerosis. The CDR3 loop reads CASSVEPAGAQYF. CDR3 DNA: TGTGCCAGCAGCGTAGAACCGGCAGGGGCTCAGTACTTC.